Detailed here is one T cell receptor (beta chain). The sample is drawn from a study of shared clonotypes between healthy human individuals. Losses at the gene ends were 5 bases for V and 6 bases for J; bases not matched to a gene: 6. CDR1 SGHTA and CDR2 FQGTGA come from the germline V gene. CDR3 length equals 15 residues. Sequenced by immunoSEQ multiplex PCR; TCRdb stores in-frame clones only, minus some. The sample includes some 500,000 clones, about 96% seen only once; the top ten take about 0.064%. Specimen: naive CD4+ T cells sorted from blood. Subset reported: CD45RA+ positively selected. The chain is built from TRBV7-3 and TRBJ2-2, with 10 bases matching TRBD2. The sequence came from a woman younger than 45 in good health. The CDR3 sequence is CASSAGLAGAGELFF. The CDR3, as DNA: TGTGCCAGCAGCGCGGGGCTAGCGGGAGCCGGGGAGCTGTTTTTT.